Following are 27 T cell receptor beta chains from one sample sequenced in a study of cytomegalovirus exposure and HLA in healthy donors. TCRdb keeps only in-frame clones here, not all; method: immunoSEQ multiplex PCR. The top ten hold roughly 1.2% of the sample, which has about 120,000 clones, 75% to 90% seen once. Sequenced sample: PBMCs. The receptor source for this set is a young woman in good health and CMV-seronegative.

The chain links TRBV6-5 to TRBJ2-5; possible D gene TRBD1, 6 bases. Gene TRBJ2-7 matches the end of the DNA better, so the J call may be wrong. Germline CDR1 and CDR2: MNHEY and SVGAGI. The CDR3 loop spans 13 amino acids. The CDR3 loop reads CASSRSGAYEQYF. The CDR3 region has the DNA TGTGCCAGCAGTCGGTCAGGGGCCTACGAGCAGTACTTC.

This clone was counted a single time. This chain joins TRBV19 and TRBJ1-2, with D uncertain. This CDR3 comprises 13 residues. Germline CDR1 LNHDA, CDR2 SQIVND (reference sequence). The V end was cut by 1 base, the J end by 4 bases, with 7 bases between. CDR3 sequence reads: CASSIVAGYGYTF. The CDR3 region has the DNA TGTGCCAGTAGTATAGTAGCGGGCTATGGCTACACCTTC.

The chain has TRBV4-1 and TRBJ1-5, with D unclear. This CDR3 comprises 13 residues. CDR1 and CDR2 (germline): MGHRA, YSYEKL. V shed 1 base and J shed 5 bases, with 6 bases lying between them. The CDR3 protein is CASSQGGDQPQHF. The CDR3 DNA sequence: TGCGCCAGCAGCCAAGGAGGAGATCAGCCCCAGCATTTT.

This chain joins TRBV11-2 and TRBJ2-7; D is possibly TRBD2 (6 bases). CDR3 size: 15 residues. The V and J ends lost 5 bases and 4 bases respectively, with 18 bases between them. Germline CDR1 reads SGHAT; CDR2 reads FQNNGV. The CDR3 DNA follows: TGTGCCAGCAGCCCCCTCGGTGCGGGAAAGTACGAGCAGTACTTC. Translated, it gives CASSPLGAGKYEQYF.

The V gene is TRBV6-6, the J gene TRBJ2-7; TRBD1 matches 10 bases. This CDR3 contains 12 residues. After removal of 4 bases from V and 11 bases from J, the junction contained 5 bases not matched to a gene. Germline lookup yields CDR1 MNHNY and CDR2 SVGAGI (reference sequence). The chain's CDR3 is CASSSWGQGKYF. DNA of the CDR3: TGTGCCAGCAGTTCCTGGGGACAGGGGAAGTACTTC.

The rearrangement links TRBV7-2 to TRBJ2-2, with a tentative D call TRBD1 (7 bases). V was shortened by 5 bases and J by 5 bases, with 15 bases between the two germline ends. The germline gives CDR1 SGHTA, CDR2 FQGNSA. The CDR3 loop spans 15 amino acids. CDR3 DNA sequence: TGTGCCAGCAGCCCAGGGGGGATATCAACCGGGGAGCTGTTTTTT. This codes for CASSPGGISTGELFF. The whole variable domain, remainder taken from reference TRBV7-2 and TRBJ2-2, is GAGVSQSPSNKVTEKGKDVELRCDPISGHTALYWYRQSLGQGLEFLIYFQGNSAPDKSGLPSDRFSAERTGGSVSTLTIQRTQQEDSAVYLCASSPGGISTGELFFGEGSRLTVL.

This clone has more than one count but fewer than ten. The CDR3, as DNA: TGTGCCAGCGGAACACAAGGGGATAGCAATCAGCCCCAGCATTTT. This codes for CASGTQGDSNQPQHF. V is TRBV7-2 and J is TRBJ1-5; possibly TRBD1 for D (5 bases). Germline values: CDR1 SGHTA, CDR2 FQGNSA. V gave up 8 bases and J gave up 0 bases, with 14 bases separating them. There are 15 residues in the CDR3.

This rearrangement joins TRBV4-2 to TRBJ1-5; TRBD1 agrees at 9 bases. Germline assignment: CDR1 LGHNA and CDR2 YNFKEQ. The CDR3 sequence is 14 residues long. V dropped 1 base and J dropped 5; count of bases not matched to a gene: 0. The CDR3 protein is CASSQGTGDQPQHF. The CDR3 DNA is TGTGCCAGCAGCCAAGGGACAGGGGATCAGCCCCAGCATTTT.

The chain recombines TRBV7-3 with TRBJ1-1; no firm D call. The length of the CDR3 is 17 residues. Germline CDR1 is SGHTA and CDR2 is FQGTGA. V dropped 1 base and J dropped 0 bases, with 15 bases sitting between them. The DNA of the CDR3 is TGTGCCAGCAGCTTAATCCCACTTGAACTCATGAACACTGAAGCTTTCTTT. Residues: CASSLIPLELMNTEAFF.

The CDR3 is CASRYRDRNNEQFF. The CDR3 DNA reads TGTGCCAGCAGGTACCGGGACAGGAACAATGAGCAGTTCTTC. This chain links TRBV6-5 with TRBJ2-1; 8 positions agree with TRBD1. Germline values: CDR1 MNHEY, CDR2 SVGAGI. The CDR3 runs 14 residues. V shed 6 bases and J 5 bases; nucleotides not matched to a gene: 6.

The genes are TRBV13 and TRBJ1-2, with D uncertain. CDR1 PRHDT and CDR2 FYEKMQ come from the germline V gene (reference sequence). Trimming left V 4 bases short and J 3 bases short, with 18 bases between. This CDR3 is built from 16 residues. CDR3 in DNA: TGTGCCAGCAGCTCCGGGGTCGCGTCTTGGCACTATGGCTACACCTTC. It yields the protein CASSSGVASWHYGYTF. The entire variable domain, with the rest obtained from reference TRBV13 and TRBJ1-2, is as follows: AAGVIQSPRHLIKEKRETATLKCYPIPRHDTVYWYQQGPGQDPQFLISFYEKMQSDKGSIPDRFSAQQFSDYHSELNMSSLELGDSALYFCASSSGVASWHYGYTFGSGTRLTVV.

The genes are TRBV10-3 and TRBJ2-1; D not certain. V lost 3 bases, J lost 8 bases, and 5 bases lay in between. The CDR3 runs 11 residues. Germline assignment: CDR1 ENHRY and CDR2 SYGVKD. CDR3 amino acids: CAISESDEQFF. Written as DNA, the CDR3 is TGTGCCATCAGTGAATCGGATGAGCAGTTCTTC.

The genes are TRBV2 and TRBJ1-1, with 7 nucleotides matching TRBD1. V was clipped by 2 bases and J by 9 bases; unmatched bases: 9. The CDR3 loop spans 14 amino acids. Germline lookup yields CDR1 SNHLY and CDR2 FYNNEI. CDR3 sequence (DNA): TGTGCCAGCAGTGAAACCGGGGGACAGAAACAAGCTTTCTTT. As protein: CASSETGGQKQAFF.

CDR3 protein: CASSPQGSGNTIYF. The CDR3 DNA is TGTGCCAGCAGTCCACAGGGTTCTGGAAACACCATATATTTT. The chain has TRBV6-6 and TRBJ1-3, with TRBD1 as a possible D gene (6 bases). In germline, CDR1 is MNHNY, CDR2 SVGAGI (reference sequence). V was pared by 5 bases and J by 1 base, with 9 bases between. This CDR3 has 14 amino acids.

V usage is TRBV6-5 and J usage is TRBJ1-4; unclear D gene. The CDR3 sequence is 14 residues long. Looked up from germline, CDR1 is MNHEY and CDR2 is SVGAGI. Trimming removed 6 bases at V and 4 bases at J, with 12 bases between. CDR3 in DNA: TGTGCCAGCAGACAAAGACTCCTTAATGAAAAACTGTTTTTT. Translating gives CASRQRLLNEKLFF.

V is TRBV11-2 and J is TRBJ1-2; TRBD1 matches at 10 bases. Trimming took 2 bases from V and 6 from J; bases not matched to a gene: 3. The germline V gene has CDR1 SGHAT and CDR2 FQNNGV. This CDR3 region has 14 residues. CDR3 DNA: TGTGCCAGCAGCTTATTGGGGACAGGGGATGGCTACACCTTC. As protein: CASSLLGTGDGYTF.

The chain recombines TRBV5-3 with TRBJ1-1, with no clear D. TRBV5-3 is recorded as an ORF, its role being uncertain. V gave up 6 bases and J gave up 3 bases, with 15 bases separating them. The length of the CDR3 is 14 residues. CDR3 sequence: CARTQHGRDTEAFF. The DNA for the CDR3 is TGTGCCAGAACCCAACACGGGAGGGACACTGAAGCTTTCTTT.

V gene TRBV5-1 combines with J gene TRBJ1-1; 8 bases are a match to TRBD1. This CDR3 has 20 residues. V shed 0 bases and J 0 bases; nucleotides not matched to a gene: 16. Germline CDR1 is SGHRS and CDR2 is YFSETQ. The chain's CDR3 is CASSLEGQGEGWFVNTEAFF. The DNA for the CDR3 is TGCGCCAGCAGCTTGGAAGGACAGGGTGAGGGTTGGTTTGTGAACACTGAAGCTTTCTTT.

The chain uses TRBV19 and TRBJ1-1, with D perhaps matching TRBD1 (6 bases). V was shortened by 9 bases and J by 3 bases, with 17 bases between the two germline ends. Germline V CDR1 and CDR2: LNHDA, SQIVND (reference sequence). CDR3 length: 14 residues. Here the CDR3 DNA reads TGTGCCAGCGCCCTATGGCGGGGGCACACTGAAGCTTTCTTT. This translates into CASALWRGHTEAFF.

This chain connects TRBV10-3 to TRBJ2-1; D remains unclear. CDR1 is ENHRY and CDR2 is SYGVKD in the germline V gene. This CDR3 has 11 residues. Trimming cost V 2 bases and J 8 bases, with 4 bases left between them. Here the CDR3 DNA reads TGTGCCATCAGTGAGCTCGATGAGCAGTTCTTC. Amino acids: CAISELDEQFF.

J is TRBJ1-1 and V is TRBV6-1, with D possibly TRBD1 on 6 matching bases. The germline gives CDR1 MNHNS, CDR2 SASEGT. The CDR3 length is 18 residues. The V gene lost 4 bases and the J gene lost 2 bases, with 23 bases spanning the gap. The CDR3 region has the DNA TGTGCCAGCAGTGCTACCTCAGGGGCTAGTGGTACTAACACTGAAGCTTTCTTT. It translates to CASSATSGASGTNTEAFF.

The chain combines TRBV9 with TRBJ2-7; D gene uncertain. Trimming took off 0 bases at V and 5 bases at J, with 9 bases between the two ends. CDR3 size: 13 residues. From germline, CDR1 is SGDLS and CDR2 YYNGEE. Written as DNA, the CDR3 is TGTGCCAGCAGCGTAGCCTTTGTCGACGAGCAGTACTTC. Translation: CASSVAFVDEQYF.

The chain uses TRBV11-2 and TRBJ1-1; unclear D gene. The CDR3 loop spans 13 amino acids. Trimming left V 2 bases short and J 0 bases short, with 4 bases between. Germline loops: CDR1 SGHAT, CDR2 FQNNGV. Here the CDR3 reads CASSLLLNTEAFF. CDR3 bases: TGTGCCAGCAGCTTACTATTGAACACTGAAGCTTTCTTT.

The chain recombines TRBV7-3 with TRBJ2-1; TRBD2 agrees at 7 bases. V was pared by 4 bases and J by 4 bases, with 7 bases of the junction left unmatched. This CDR3 is built from 15 residues. Germline V lookup: CDR1 SGHTA, CDR2 FQGTGA. The CDR3 spells CASSSQAGRYNEQFF. In nucleotides, the CDR3 is TGTGCCAGCAGCTCTCAAGCGGGGCGGTACAATGAGCAGTTCTTC.

The chain couples TRBV7-8 to TRBJ2-5, with 10 bases aligning to TRBD2. The trim removed 1 base at V and 1 base at J, leaving 6 bases unmatched. Germline V CDR1 and CDR2: SGHVS, FQNEAQ. This CDR3 comprises 17 residues. The CDR3 region is CASSLGLAGEIQETQYF. In DNA form, the CDR3 reads TGTGCCAGCAGCTTAGGTCTAGCGGGGGAAATCCAAGAGACCCAGTACTTC.

V and J are TRBV6-6 and TRBJ1-2, with D perhaps matching TRBD1 (5 bases). Trimming pared 7 bases from V and 4 bases from J, leaving 13 bases between. This CDR3 comprises 13 residues. Germline-derived CDR1 and CDR2 are MNHNY and SVGAGI (reference sequence). CDR3 protein: CASMGPAFYGYTF. The CDR3 DNA follows: TGTGCCAGCATGGGGCCAGCCTTCTATGGCTACACCTTC.

CDR3 sequence (DNA): TGTGCCAGCAGCCGAAGGGGGGGGGATCTGGGCTATGGCTACACCTTC. This encodes CASSRRGGDLGYGYTF. This chain uses TRBV11-2 with TRBJ1-2; a possible D gene is TRBD1 (6 bases). Germline loops: CDR1 SGHAT, CDR2 FQNNGV. V was trimmed by 5 bases and J by 4 bases, leaving 20 bases between them. This CDR3 is 16 amino acids long.